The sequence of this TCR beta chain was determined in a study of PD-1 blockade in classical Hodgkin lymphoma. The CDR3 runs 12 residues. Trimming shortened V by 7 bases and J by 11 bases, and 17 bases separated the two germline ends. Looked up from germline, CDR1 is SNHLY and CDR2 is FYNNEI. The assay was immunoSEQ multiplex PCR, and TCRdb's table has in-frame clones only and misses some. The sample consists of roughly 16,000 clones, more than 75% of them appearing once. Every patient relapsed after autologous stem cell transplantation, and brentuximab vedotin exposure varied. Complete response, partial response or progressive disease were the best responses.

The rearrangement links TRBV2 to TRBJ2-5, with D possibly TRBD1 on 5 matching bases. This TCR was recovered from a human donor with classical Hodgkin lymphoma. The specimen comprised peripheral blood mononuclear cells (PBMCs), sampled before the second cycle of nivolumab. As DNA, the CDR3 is TGTGCCAGCACCCCGATCGACAGTTTACAGTACTTC. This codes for CASTPIDSLQYF. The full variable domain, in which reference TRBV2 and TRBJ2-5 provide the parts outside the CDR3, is EPEVTQTPSHQVTQMGQEVILRCVPISNHLYFYWYRQILGQKVEFLVSFYNNEISEKSEIFDDQFSVERPDGSNFTLKIRSTKLEDSAMYFCASTPIDSLQYFGPGTRLLVL.